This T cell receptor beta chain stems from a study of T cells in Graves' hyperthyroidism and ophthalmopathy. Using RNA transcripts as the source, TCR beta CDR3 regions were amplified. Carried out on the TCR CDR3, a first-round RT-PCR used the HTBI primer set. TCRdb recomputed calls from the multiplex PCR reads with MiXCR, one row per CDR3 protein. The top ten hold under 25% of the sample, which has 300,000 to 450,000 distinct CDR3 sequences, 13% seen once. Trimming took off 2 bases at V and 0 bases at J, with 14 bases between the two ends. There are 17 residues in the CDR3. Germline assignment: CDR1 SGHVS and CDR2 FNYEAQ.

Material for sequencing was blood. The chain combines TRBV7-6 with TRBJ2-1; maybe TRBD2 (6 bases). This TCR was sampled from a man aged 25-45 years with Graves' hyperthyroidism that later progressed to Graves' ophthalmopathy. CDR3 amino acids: CASSLTQAGHSYNEQFF. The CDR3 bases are TGTGCCAGCAGCTTAACTCAAGCGGGCCACTCCTACAATGAGCAGTTCTTC.